This T cell receptor beta chain was profiled in a study of cytomegalovirus exposure and HLA in healthy donors. General observations from the study: Immune exposure data for these donors was limited to CMV serostatus. In all likelihood, a cluster of highly shared sequence variants was a sequencing artifact. A later analysis revealed that TCR association rates differed between HLA loci, peaking at DRB1 and bottoming out at HLA-C.

This clone appeared a few times. Its cognate antigen is unknown. PCR amplification relied on 60 Vbeta primers (plus 13 Jbeta primers). Using immunoSEQ multiplex PCR, the repertoire was profiled, and TCRdb retains in-frame clones only, with some absent. The table has around 130,000 clones, approximately 80% seen once. The germline CDR1 and CDR2 sequences are SEHNR and FQNEAQ (reference sequence). V lost 5 bases to trimming and J lost 2 bases; unmatched junction nucleotides: 10. There are 16 residues in the CDR3. The rearrangement links TRBV7-9 to TRBJ2-3, with 7 bases fitting TRBD1. The receptor comes from a middle-aged man in good health and CMV-seronegative. Sequenced material: PBMCs. CDR3: CASSPTGYRDTDTQYF. The CDR3 nucleotides read TGTGCCAGCAGCCCGACAGGGTATAGGGACACAGATACGCAGTATTTT.